This T cell receptor (beta chain) came from a study of T cell responses to AZD1222 COVID-19 vaccine. The CDR3 loop spans 16 amino acids. CDR1 is MNHEY, CDR2 SVGAGI, per germline. Trimming took 2 bases from V and 4 from J, leaving 17 bases between them. In regard to this clone: The antigen is unknown.

Study findings and constraints: Reportedly, close to half of spike-specific TCRs are directed against unmutated variant regions.

Profiled with immunoSEQ multiplex PCR; TCRdb holds only in-frame clones, not every one. This table holds 100,000 to 110,000 clones, 85% to 90% found once. This material consisted of peripheral blood, taken on day 0 of AZD1222 vaccination. This chain links TRBV6-5 with TRBJ1-1, with a possible D match to TRBD1 (5 bases). This receptor was obtained from an adult in good health. The chain's CDR3 is CASSYLGTRVGTEAFF. The CDR3, as DNA: TGTGCCAGCAGTTACCTCGGGACCCGGGTTGGCACTGAAGCTTTCTTT.